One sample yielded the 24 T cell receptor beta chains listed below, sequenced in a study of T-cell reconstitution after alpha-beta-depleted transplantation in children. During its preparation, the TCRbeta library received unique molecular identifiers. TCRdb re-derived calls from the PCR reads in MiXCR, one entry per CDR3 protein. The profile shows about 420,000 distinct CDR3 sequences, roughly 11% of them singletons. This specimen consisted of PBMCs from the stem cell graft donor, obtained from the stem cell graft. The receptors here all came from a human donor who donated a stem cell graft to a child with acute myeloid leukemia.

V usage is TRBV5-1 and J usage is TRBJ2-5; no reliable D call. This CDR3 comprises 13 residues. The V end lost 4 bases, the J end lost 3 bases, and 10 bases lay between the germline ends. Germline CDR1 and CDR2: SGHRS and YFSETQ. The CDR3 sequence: CASSTFQEETQYF. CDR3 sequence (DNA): TGCGCCAGCAGCACCTTCCAAGAAGAGACCCAGTACTTC.

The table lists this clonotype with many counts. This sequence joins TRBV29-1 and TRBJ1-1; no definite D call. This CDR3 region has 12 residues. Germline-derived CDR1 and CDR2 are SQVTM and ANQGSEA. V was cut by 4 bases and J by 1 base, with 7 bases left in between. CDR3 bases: TGCAGCGTTGCACCTACGAACACTGAAGCTTTCTTT. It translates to CSVAPTNTEAFF.

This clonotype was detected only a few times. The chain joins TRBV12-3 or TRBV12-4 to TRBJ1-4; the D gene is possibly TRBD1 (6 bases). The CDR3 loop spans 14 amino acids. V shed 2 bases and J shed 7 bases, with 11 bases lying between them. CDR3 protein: CASSLQQGSEKLFF. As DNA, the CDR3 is TGTGCCAGCAGTTTACAACAGGGTAGTGAAAAACTGTTTTTT.

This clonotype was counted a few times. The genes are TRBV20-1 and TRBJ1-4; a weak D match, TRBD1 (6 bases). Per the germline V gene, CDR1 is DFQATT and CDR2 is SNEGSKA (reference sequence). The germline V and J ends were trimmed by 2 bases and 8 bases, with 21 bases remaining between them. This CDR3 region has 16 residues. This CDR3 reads CSARTRQVPEEEKLFF. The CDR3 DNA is TGCAGTGCTAGAACCAGACAGGTCCCAGAAGAGGAAAAACTGTTTTTT.

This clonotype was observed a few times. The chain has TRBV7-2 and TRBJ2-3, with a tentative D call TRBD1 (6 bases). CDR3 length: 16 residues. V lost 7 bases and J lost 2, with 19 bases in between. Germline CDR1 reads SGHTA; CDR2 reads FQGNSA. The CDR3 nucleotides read TGTGCCAGCACCCTAGAGGGGACAACTTACACAGATACGCAGTATTTT. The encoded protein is CASTLEGTTYTDTQYF.

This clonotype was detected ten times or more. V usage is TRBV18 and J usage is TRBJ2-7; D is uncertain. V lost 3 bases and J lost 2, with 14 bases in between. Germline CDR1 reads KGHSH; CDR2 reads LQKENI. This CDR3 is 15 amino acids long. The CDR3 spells CASSPSFVTTYEQYF. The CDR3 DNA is TGTGCCAGCTCACCGTCTTTCGTTACAACCTACGAGCAGTACTTC.

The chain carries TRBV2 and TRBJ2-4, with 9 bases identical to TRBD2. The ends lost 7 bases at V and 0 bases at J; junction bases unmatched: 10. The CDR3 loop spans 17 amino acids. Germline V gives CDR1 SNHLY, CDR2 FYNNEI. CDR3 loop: CASKYRLADVAKNIQYF. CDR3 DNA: TGTGCCAGCAAGTATAGACTAGCGGATGTAGCCAAAAACATTCAGTACTTC.

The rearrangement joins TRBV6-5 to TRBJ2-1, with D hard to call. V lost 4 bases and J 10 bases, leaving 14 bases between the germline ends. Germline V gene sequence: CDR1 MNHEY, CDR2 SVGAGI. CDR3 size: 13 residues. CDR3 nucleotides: TGTGCCAGCAGTTCCTTAGTCGGTGACGAGCAGTTCTTC. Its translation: CASSSLVGDEQFF.

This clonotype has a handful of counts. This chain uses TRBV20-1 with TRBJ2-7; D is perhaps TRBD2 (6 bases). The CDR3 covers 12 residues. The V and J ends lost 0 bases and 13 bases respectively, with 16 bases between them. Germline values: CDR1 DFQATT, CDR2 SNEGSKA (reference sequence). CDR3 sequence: CSARDRGNKEYV. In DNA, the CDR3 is TGCAGTGCTAGAGATCGCGGGAATAAGGAATACGTC.

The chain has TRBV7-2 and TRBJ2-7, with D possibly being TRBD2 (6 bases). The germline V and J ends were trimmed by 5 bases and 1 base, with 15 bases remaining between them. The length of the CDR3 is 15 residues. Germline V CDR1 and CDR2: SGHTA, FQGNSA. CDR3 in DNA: TGTGCCAGCAGCCGACTAGGTTCCCAATCCTACGAGCAGTACTTC. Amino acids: CASSRLGSQSYEQYF.

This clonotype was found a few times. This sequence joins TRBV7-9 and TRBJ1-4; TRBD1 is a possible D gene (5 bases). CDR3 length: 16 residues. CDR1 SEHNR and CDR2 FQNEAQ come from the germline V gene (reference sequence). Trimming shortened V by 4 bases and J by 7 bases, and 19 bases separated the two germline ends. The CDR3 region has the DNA TGTGCCAGCAGCTACCTCCGGGGCCACTTGGGTGAAAAACTGTTTTTT. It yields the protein CASSYLRGHLGEKLFF.

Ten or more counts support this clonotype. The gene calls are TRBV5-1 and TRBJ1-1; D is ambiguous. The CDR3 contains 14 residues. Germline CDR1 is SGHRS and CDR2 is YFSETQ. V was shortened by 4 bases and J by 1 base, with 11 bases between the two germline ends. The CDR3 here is CASSLRTGNTEAFF. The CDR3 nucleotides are TGCGCCAGCAGCCTTCGGACGGGGAACACTGAAGCTTTCTTT.

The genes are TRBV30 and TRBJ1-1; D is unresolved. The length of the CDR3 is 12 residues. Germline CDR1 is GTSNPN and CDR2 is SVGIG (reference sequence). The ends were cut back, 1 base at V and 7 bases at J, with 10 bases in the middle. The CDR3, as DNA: TGTGCCTGGAGTGGTTCCCTGAGTGAAGCTTTCTTT. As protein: CAWSGSLSEAFF.

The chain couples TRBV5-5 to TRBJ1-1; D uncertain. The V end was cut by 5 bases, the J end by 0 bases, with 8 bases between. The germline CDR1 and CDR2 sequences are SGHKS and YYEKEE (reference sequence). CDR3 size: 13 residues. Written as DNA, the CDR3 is TGTGCCAGCAGTTTTGCATTGAACACTGAAGCTTTCTTT. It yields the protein CASSFALNTEAFF.

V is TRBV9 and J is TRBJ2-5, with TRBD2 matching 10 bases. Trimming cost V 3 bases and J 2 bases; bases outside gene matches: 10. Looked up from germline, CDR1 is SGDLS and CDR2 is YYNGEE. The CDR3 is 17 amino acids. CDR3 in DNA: TGTGCCAGCAGCGCCTCTTTAGCGGGGGGCCTTCAAGAGACCCAGTACTTC. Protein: CASSASLAGGLQETQYF.

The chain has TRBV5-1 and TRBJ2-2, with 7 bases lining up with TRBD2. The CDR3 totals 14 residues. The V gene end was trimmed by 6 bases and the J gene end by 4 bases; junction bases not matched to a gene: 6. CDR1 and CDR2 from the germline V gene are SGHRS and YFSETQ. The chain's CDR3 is CASKGPSGTGELFF. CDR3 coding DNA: TGCGCCAGCAAAGGCCCTAGCGGCACCGGGGAGCTGTTTTTT.

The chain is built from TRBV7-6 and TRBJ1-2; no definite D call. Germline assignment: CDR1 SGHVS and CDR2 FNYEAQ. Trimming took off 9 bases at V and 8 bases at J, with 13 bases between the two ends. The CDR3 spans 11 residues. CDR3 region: CASFSVAGYTF. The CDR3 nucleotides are TGTGCCAGTTTCTCAGTGGCGGGCTACACCTTC.

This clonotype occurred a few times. This CDR3 reads CSVAHFQETQYF. The CDR3 nucleotides read TGCAGCGTTGCTCACTTCCAAGAGACCCAGTACTTC. This chain connects TRBV29-1 to TRBJ2-5; D is undetermined. This CDR3 has 12 residues. V was clipped by 4 bases and J by 1 base, with 7 bases between them. Per germline, CDR1 SQVTM and CDR2 ANQGSEA.

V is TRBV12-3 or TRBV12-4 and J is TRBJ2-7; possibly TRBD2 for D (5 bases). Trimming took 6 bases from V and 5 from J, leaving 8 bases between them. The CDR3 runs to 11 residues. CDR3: CASRTGNEQYF. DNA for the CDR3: TGTGCCAGCAGGACGGGGAACGAGCAGTACTTC.

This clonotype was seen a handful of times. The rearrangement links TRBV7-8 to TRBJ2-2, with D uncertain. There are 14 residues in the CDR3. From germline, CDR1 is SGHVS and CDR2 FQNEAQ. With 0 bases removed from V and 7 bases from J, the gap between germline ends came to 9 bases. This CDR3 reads CASSLAPFGGELFF. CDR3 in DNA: TGTGCCAGCAGCTTAGCGCCATTTGGCGGGGAGCTGTTTTTT.

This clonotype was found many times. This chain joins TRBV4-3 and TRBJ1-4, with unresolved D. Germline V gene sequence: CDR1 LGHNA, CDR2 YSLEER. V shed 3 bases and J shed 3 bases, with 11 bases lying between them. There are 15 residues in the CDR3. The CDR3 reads CASSQLPGPNEKLFF. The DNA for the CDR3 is TGCGCCAGCAGCCAGCTTCCCGGCCCTAATGAAAAACTGTTTTTT.

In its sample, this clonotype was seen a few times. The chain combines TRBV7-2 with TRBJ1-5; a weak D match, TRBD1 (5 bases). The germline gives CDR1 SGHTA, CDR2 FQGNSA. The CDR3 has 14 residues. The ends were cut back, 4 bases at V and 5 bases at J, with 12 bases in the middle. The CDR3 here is CASSSSSGYQPQHF. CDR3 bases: TGTGCCAGCAGCTCCTCCTCAGGGTATCAGCCCCAGCATTTT.

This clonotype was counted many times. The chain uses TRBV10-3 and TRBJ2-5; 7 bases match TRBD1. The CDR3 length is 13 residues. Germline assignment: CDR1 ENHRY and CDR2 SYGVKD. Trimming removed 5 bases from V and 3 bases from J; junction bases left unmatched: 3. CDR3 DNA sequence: TGTGCCATCAGTCGAGACAGGGAAGAGACCCAGTACTTC. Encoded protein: CAISRDREETQYF.

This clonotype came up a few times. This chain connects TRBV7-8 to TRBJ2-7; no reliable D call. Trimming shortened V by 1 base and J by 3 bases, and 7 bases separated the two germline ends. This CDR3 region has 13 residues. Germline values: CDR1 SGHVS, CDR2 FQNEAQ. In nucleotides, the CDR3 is TGTGCCAGCAGCTTAGGAGGAAACTACGAGCAGTACGTC. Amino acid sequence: CASSLGGNYEQYV.